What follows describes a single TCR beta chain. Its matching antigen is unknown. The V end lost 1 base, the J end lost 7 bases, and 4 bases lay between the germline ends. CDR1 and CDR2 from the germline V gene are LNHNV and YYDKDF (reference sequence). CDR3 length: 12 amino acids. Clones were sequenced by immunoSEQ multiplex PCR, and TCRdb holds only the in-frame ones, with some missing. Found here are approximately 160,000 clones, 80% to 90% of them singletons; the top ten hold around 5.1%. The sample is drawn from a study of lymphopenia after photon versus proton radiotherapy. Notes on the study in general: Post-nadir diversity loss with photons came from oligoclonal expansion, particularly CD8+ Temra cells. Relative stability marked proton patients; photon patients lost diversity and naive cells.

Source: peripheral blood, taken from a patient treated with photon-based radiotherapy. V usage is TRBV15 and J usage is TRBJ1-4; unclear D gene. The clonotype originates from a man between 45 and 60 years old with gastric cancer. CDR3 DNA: TGTGCCACCAGCAGAGCGGGTGAAAAACTGTTTTTT. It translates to CATSRAGEKLFF.